This TCR beta chain came from a study of OX40 agonist ivuxolimab in advanced cancers. This CDR3 region has 13 residues. Trimming cost V 10 bases and J 0 bases, with 13 bases left between them. The V gene's germline CDR1 is MNHEY and CDR2 SVGAGI. Method: immunoSEQ multiplex PCR; TCRdb's copy keeps in-frame clones and lacks some. Counted here are tens of thousands of clones, roughly 86% occurring once; the ten biggest clones make up 2% to 3%. This chain joins TRBV6-5 and TRBJ2-7; D gene unclear. This material consisted of CD4+ or CD8+ T cells sorted from blood, taken in a trial of the OX40 agonist ivuxolimab. The receptor was isolated from an adult with an advanced solid tumor such as melanoma, head and neck, liver or kidney cancer. This CDR3 reads CATLLGSSYEQYF. Written as DNA, the CDR3 is TGTGCCACCCTGCTTGGCAGCTCCTACGAGCAGTACTTC.